By share, the clone carrying this T cell receptor (beta chain) counts as medium-sized. This record comes from a study of liver allograft versus peripheral blood T cells. The wider study: The authors compared T cell receptor repertoires in transplanted livers with those in the peripheral blood of recipients.

TCRdb re-analysed the reads in MiXCR, keeping a single row per CDR3 protein. Of roughly 9,000 distinct CDR3 sequences in the sample, about a sixth were seen once. The CDR3 runs 16 residues. V was clipped by 8 bases and J by 0 bases; unmatched bases: 6. CDR1 is SNHLY and CDR2 is FYNNEI in the germline V gene. The TCR sequence derives from a human patient who had a liver transplant. Some T cells here may be from the graft donor. This chain joins TRBV2 and TRBJ1-4; 10 nucleotides agree with TRBD1. The DNA for the CDR3 is TGTGCCAGCGAGGACAGGGGGTTTGCAACTAATGAAAAACTGTTTTTT. This encodes CASEDRGFATNEKLFF.